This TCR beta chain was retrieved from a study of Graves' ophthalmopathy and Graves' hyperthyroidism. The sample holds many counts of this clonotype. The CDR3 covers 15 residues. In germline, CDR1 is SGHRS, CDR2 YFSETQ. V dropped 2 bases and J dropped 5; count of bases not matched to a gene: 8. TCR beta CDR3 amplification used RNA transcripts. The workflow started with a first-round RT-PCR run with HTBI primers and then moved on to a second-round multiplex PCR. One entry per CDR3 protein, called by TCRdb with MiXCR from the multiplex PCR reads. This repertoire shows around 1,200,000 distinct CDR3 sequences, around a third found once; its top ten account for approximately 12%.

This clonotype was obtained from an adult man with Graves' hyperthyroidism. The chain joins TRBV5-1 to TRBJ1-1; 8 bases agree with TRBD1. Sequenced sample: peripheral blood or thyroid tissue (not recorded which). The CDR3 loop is CASSLSTGEGTEAFF. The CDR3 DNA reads TGCGCCAGCAGCTTATCGACAGGGGAAGGGACTGAAGCTTTCTTT.